The subject of this entry is one T cell receptor beta chain. The target antigen is unknown. The unexposed donors gave CD4+ T cells in about 2011-2018, prior to COVID-19. CDR1 is KGHSH and CDR2 is LQKENI in the germline V gene. V lost 3 bases, J lost 3 bases, and 11 bases lay in between. The CDR3 consists of 14 residues. Naive and memory CD4+ T cell DNA was deep-sequenced without culture. Clones were sequenced by immunoSEQ multiplex PCR, and TCRdb holds only the in-frame ones, with some missing. Of some 65,000 clones in the sample, about 87% were seen once. This entry comes from a study of CD4 T cells in relation to SARS-CoV-2 and coronaviruses. Points from the study as a whole: Memory recall responses, not primary responses primed in culture, are what the assay detects. Crossreactivity was assessed only for spike protein, not other viral proteins. Samples before the pandemic and after infection were not matched within any donor.

The clonotype was recovered from a human donor in good health. The gene calls are TRBV18 and TRBJ1-2; D not certain. The sequencing input was memory CD4+ T cells from PBMCs. For the CDR3, the DNA is TGTGCCAGCTCACCGGGTCTGAGGGACTATGGCTACACCTTC. Its translation is CASSPGLRDYGYTF.